Listed here are 22 T cell receptor beta chains from one sample, sequenced in a study of tumor-infiltrating lymphocytes in primary liver carcinoma. Unsorted bulk tissue of roughly 20-31 mg yielded co-extracted RNA and DNA. Researchers generated TCR beta cDNA from about 500 ng of total RNA, relying on a constant-region primer. ARM-PCR, slightly modified, supplied the TCR beta libraries through three nested multiplex PCR rounds. The first two PCR rounds used TRBV1-TRBV30 forward primers with a C-beta reverse primer, about 10 cycles each. MiXCR was run by TCRdb on the multiplex PCR reads, yielding one entry per CDR3 protein. There are around 25,000 distinct CDR3 sequences in the sample; roughly 78% occur only once, and 40% to 55% lies in the top ten. Source material: liver tumor tissue from sampling region 3. Subset meaning: tumor region T3, left-lateral pole. These receptors came from a middle-aged man with primary liver carcinoma and hepatitis B virus infection.

With regard to this clonotype: Lacking the conserved final phenylalanine or tryptophan, this CDR3 likely reflects a read error. This chain uses TRBV11-2 with TRBJ2-2; a weak D match, TRBD2 (6 bases). Germline CDR1 reads SGHAT; CDR2 reads FQNNGV. The CDR3 is 17 amino acids. CDR3 in amino acids: CASCLALGGANTRELFS. As DNA, the CDR3 is TGTGCCAGCTGCTTAGCATTAGGAGGGGCGAACACCAGGGAACTGTTTTCT.

Of note for this clonotype: At one boundary the junction diverges from the germline segment, which might be a read error. The genes are TRBV6-1 and TRBJ2-1; D call uncertain. The CDR3 contains 14 residues. Germline V gives CDR1 MNHNS, CDR2 SASEGT. This CDR3 is CASSGSLNYDEQFF. CDR3 sequence (DNA): TGTGCCAGCAGTGGATCGCTCAACTACGATGAGCAGTTCTTC.

The chain employs TRBV6-5 and TRBJ2-7, with D perhaps TRBD1 or TRBD2 (5 bases each). CDR1 and CDR2 from the germline V gene are MNHEY and SVGAGI. Deletions cut 8 bases from V and 6 bases from J, with 20 bases between. The CDR3 is 14 amino acids. As DNA, the CDR3 is TGTGCCAGCTGTTTTACCGGGACCAGCGGCGAGCAGTACTTC. It yields the protein CASCFTGTSGEQYF.

The chain joins TRBV6-1 to TRBJ1-1, with D uncertain. Trimming removed 6 bases from V and 11 bases from J, with 25 bases in between. The CDR3 is 15 residues long. CDR1 and CDR2 (germline): MNHNS, SASEGT. As DNA, the CDR3 is TGTGCCAGCAGCCAACATGGGCAGCCTAGCCCTCAGGCTTTCTTT. Residues: CASSQHGQPSPQAFF.

A note on this clonotype: Its ends do not fully match the called genes, so a read error is possible. The V and J genes are TRBV5-6 and TRBJ2-7; D not certain. Germline CDR1 reads SGHDT; CDR2 reads YYEEEE. This CDR3 comprises 14 residues. CDR3 coding DNA: TGTGTCAGCAGCTTGGTGGAGTCAGAGTACGAGCGGTACTTC. Translated: CVSSLVESEYERYF.

Remarks on this clonotype: The junction and the germline gene differ at one end; a read error may be behind it. The chain has TRBV4-2 and TRBJ2-3, with 7 bases identical to TRBD2. This CDR3 is 18 amino acids long. CDR1 and CDR2 (germline): LGHNA, YNFKEQ. The CDR3, as DNA: TGTGCAAGCAGCCAAGTGGCGCTTCTAGCGGTAGCGACAGATACGCAGTGTTTT. Protein: CASSQVALLAVATDTQCF.

This clonotype was observed once. The junction does not match germline at one end; this may be a read error. This sequence joins TRBV12-3 or TRBV12-4 and TRBJ2-7; TRBD1 matches 7 bases. This CDR3 is 15 amino acids long. CDR3 in DNA: TGTGCAAGCAGTTTACTAGGGGGCCTAGGTAGAGAGCAGTACTTC. Translating it yields CASSLLGGLGREQYF.

A few counts support this clonotype. The chain links TRBV5-6 to TRBJ2-7, with 10 bases that match TRBD2. This CDR3 has 17 residues. Germline V gives CDR1 SGHDT, CDR2 YYEEEE. J gave up 0 bases and V 4 bases, and 10 bases lay outside the gene matches. The CDR3 loop reads CASSISLAGVISYEQYF. CDR3 DNA sequence: TGTGCCAGCAGCATTAGCCTAGCGGGGGTGATCTCCTACGAGCAGTACTTC.

V and J are TRBV6-4 and TRBJ2-1, with 9 nucleotides matching TRBD2. CDR1 is MRHNA and CDR2 is SNTAGT in the germline V gene. The CDR3 runs to 15 residues. J was trimmed by 6 bases and V by 10 bases; bases with no gene match: 13. The CDR3 DNA is TGTGCCAACAGCGTCCAGGGACTAGCAGGCAATGAGCAGTTCTTC. It specifies CANSVQGLAGNEQFF.

With regard to this clonotype: Relative to the germline gene, one junction end is altered; a read error may explain this. The chain links TRBV10-3 to TRBJ2-7, with unresolved D. CDR1 and CDR2 from the germline V gene are ENHRY and SYGVKD. The CDR3 is 17 residues long. The CDR3 sequence is CASSESKLGRSSYVQYF. CDR3 coding DNA: TGTGCCAGCAGTGAGTCGAAGCTAGGCAGAAGCTCCTACGTGCAGTACTTC.

This clonotype has a single count. Sequence at one end of the junction differs from germline and may be a read error. The chain links TRBV4-2 to TRBJ2-1; 7 bases match TRBD2. Germline V CDR1 and CDR2: LGHNA, YNFKEQ. The CDR3 spans 20 residues. In DNA, the CDR3 is TGTGCCACTAGCCAAGCCGCCAGCGGACTAGTATTGAGCTCCTACAATGAGCAGTTTTTC. Translated: CATSQAASGLVLSSYNEQFF.

About this clonotype: This is likely a read error, given that the CDR3 carries no conserved phenylalanine or tryptophan at its end. V usage is TRBV6-1 and J usage is TRBJ1-5; 7 bases agree with TRBD1. This CDR3 has 15 residues. The germline gives CDR1 MNHNS, CDR2 SASEGT. Trimming cost V 4 bases and J 3 bases; bases outside gene matches: 6. CDR3 nucleotides: TGTGCCAGCAGTGTCACAGGGGAATTCAATCAGCCCCAGCATTCT. It yields the protein CASSVTGEFNQPQHS.

In regard to this clonotype: The junction departs from germline at one end; a sequencing error may be responsible. V usage is TRBV11-2 and J usage is TRBJ2-1; no definite D call. The CDR3 covers 14 residues. From germline, CDR1 is SGHAT and CDR2 FQNNGV. The CDR3 loop reads CASSLHRLVSEQFF. In nucleotides, the CDR3 is TGTGCTAGCAGCTTGCACCGGCTAGTTAGTGAGCAGTTCTTC.

Of note for this clonotype: The CDR3 ends on some other residue instead of the conserved phenylalanine or tryptophan, so this is likely a read error. V and J are TRBV7-9 and TRBJ2-1; tentative D call: TRBD1 (6 bases). Trimming pared 7 bases from V and 7 bases from J, leaving 26 bases between. This CDR3 region has 17 residues. Germline V CDR1 and CDR2: SEHNR, FQNEAQ (reference sequence). CDR3 sequence: CASTFPYQGPKTNEQFI. The DNA for the CDR3 is TGTGCCAGCACCTTTCCATATCAGGGGCCTAAAACAAATGAGCAGTTCATC.

With regard to this clonotype: Sequence at one end of the junction differs from germline and may be a read error. The J gene is TRBJ2-5, the V gene TRBV6-2 or TRBV6-3; perhaps TRBD2 as D (5 bases). Germline values: CDR1 MNHEY, CDR2 SVGEGT. The length of the CDR3 is 15 residues. CDR3 bases: TGTGTCAGCAATTACTCGAGGGTACCCGGGAAGACCCAGTACTTC. As protein: CVSNYSRVPGKTQYF.

To note about this clonotype: The CDR3 ends on some other residue instead of the conserved phenylalanine or tryptophan, so this is likely a read error. This chain connects TRBV11-2 to TRBJ2-3; D unclear. CDR1 and CDR2 (germline): SGHAT, FQNNGV. The CDR3 has 13 residues. The V gene lost 4 bases and the J gene lost 4 bases, with 9 bases spanning the gap. This CDR3 reads CASSYGMADTQYS. The CDR3 DNA is TGTGCCAGCAGCTACGGAATGGCAGATACGCAGTATTCT.

Note on this clonotype: One end of the junction fails to match germline, which may point to a read error. V usage is TRBV11-2 and J usage is TRBJ1-4; D uncertain. CDR1 is SGHAT, CDR2 FQNNGV, per germline. The length of the CDR3 is 15 residues. The CDR3 protein is CPSSLDGFTNEKLFF. CDR3 in DNA: TGTCCCAGTAGCTTAGACGGGTTCACTAATGAAAAACTGTTTTTT.

This clonotype appeared once. This chain links TRBV4-1 with TRBJ2-3; D is unclear. The end of the DNA aligns better with TRBJ1-5, so the J call may be wrong. Germline CDR1 and CDR2: MGHRA and YSYEKL. This CDR3 has 16 residues. This chain's CDR3 is CAGSQDGIVSTDTQHF. The CDR3 nucleotides read TGCGCCGGTAGCCAAGACGGGATAGTTAGCACAGATACGCAGCATTTT.

Concerning this clonotype itself: Without the conserved terminal phenylalanine or tryptophan, this CDR3 likely stems from a read error. The DNA is left out, because the CDR3 cannot be placed on it with certainty; the CDR3 is given as TCRdb lists it. The chain carries TRBV12-3 or TRBV12-4 and TRBJ2-7; TRBD1, the table's D call, lacks a check against the DNA. The CDR3 totals 15 residues, both ends included. CDR3 region: CASSIGTGGPYERYC.

The chain combines TRBV11-2 with TRBJ1-4; D possibly corresponds to TRBD1 (5 bases). Germline CDR1 is SGHAT and CDR2 is FQNNGV. The CDR3 is 14 amino acids. V was pared by 9 bases and J by 8 bases, with 19 bases between. CDR3 sequence: CASNLEVGDEKLFF. CDR3 in DNA: TGTGCCAGTAACTTAGAGGTTGGGGACGAAAAACTGTTTTTT.

With regard to this clonotype: A read error may account for a junction end that differs from germline. Here the CDR3 reads CSVEDPPPSYDYTF. The DNA for the CDR3 is TGTAGCGTTGAAGATCCTCCACCGTCCTATGACTACACCTTC. This sequence joins TRBV29-1 and TRBJ1-2, with no clear D. The CDR3 runs 14 residues. CDR1 is SQVTM and CDR2 is ANQGSEA in the germline V gene.

In the case of this clonotype: A single base separates this from a much larger clone, so it may be a read error. J is TRBJ2-7 and V is TRBV9; D assignment may be TRBD1 or TRBD2 (5 bases each). V lost 1 base and J 5 bases, leaving 16 bases between the germline ends. The CDR3 runs 15 residues. Germline lookup yields CDR1 SGDLS and CDR2 YYNGEE. The CDR3 nucleotides are TGTGCCAGCAGCGTACTGGGGACGGACGCCCACGAGCAGTACTTC. As protein: CASSVLGTDAHEQYF.